Listed here are 32 T cell receptor beta chains from one sample, sequenced in a study of T cell responses to AZD1222 COVID-19 vaccine. Clones were sequenced by immunoSEQ multiplex PCR, and TCRdb holds only the in-frame ones, with some missing. The data show 150,000 to 200,000 clones, roughly 92% seen once. This material consisted of peripheral blood, taken 28 days after the second AZD1222 dose. Receptors were obtained from an adult who received the AZD1222 COVID-19 vaccine.

The rearrangement joins TRBV27 to TRBJ2-7, with D perhaps matching TRBD1 (7 bases). CDR1 and CDR2 from the germline V gene are MNHEY and SMNVEV (reference sequence). Deletions cut 5 bases from V and 3 bases from J, with 14 bases between. The CDR3 extends over 14 amino acids. CDR3 in DNA: TGTGCCAGCAGTCGGGCGGGACAGTACTACGAGCAGTACTTC. Its protein product is CASSRAGQYYEQYF.

This chain uses TRBV3-1 (or the pseudogene TRBV3-2) with TRBJ1-2, with D unresolved. The CDR3 loop spans 13 amino acids. Germline CDR1 and CDR2: LGHDT and YNNKEL (reference sequence). Trimming took 4 bases from V and 5 from J, leaving 11 bases between them. Written as DNA, the CDR3 is TGTGCCAGCAGCCTAGGACGGCCGTATGGCTACACCTTC. This gives the protein CASSLGRPYGYTF.

This rearrangement joins TRBV7-9 to TRBJ1-2; 8 nucleotides line up with TRBD1. With 2 bases clipped from V and 2 bases from J, the junction kept 10 bases outside the gene matches. The CDR3 sequence is 17 residues long. Germline CDR1 and CDR2: SEHNR and FQNEAQ (reference sequence). For the CDR3, the DNA is TGTGCCAGCAGCTTACGCTCCGGACAGGGTCAAAACTATGGCTACACCTTC. It translates to CASSLRSGQGQNYGYTF.

In its sample, this clone was seen once. The chain uses TRBV4-3 and TRBJ2-1; TRBD2 agrees at 10 bases. CDR1 is LGHNA and CDR2 is YSLEER in the germline V gene. This CDR3 spans 15 amino acids. Trimming at V came to 0 bases and at J to 7 bases, leaving 3 bases not matched to a gene. The DNA of the CDR3 is TGCGCCAGCAGCCAAGACAGCGGGGGGGTAAATGAGCAGTTCTTC. Encoded protein: CASSQDSGGVNEQFF.

This clone was seen a few times. This chain uses TRBV5-1 with TRBJ2-3; D might be TRBD1 (6 bases). Looked up from germline, CDR1 is SGHRS and CDR2 is YFSETQ. V was pared by 4 bases and J by 0 bases, with 15 bases between. The CDR3 extends over 16 amino acids. The CDR3 protein is CASSQRDNPSTDTQYF. CDR3 DNA: TGCGCCAGCAGCCAGAGGGACAACCCTAGCACAGATACGCAGTATTTT.

The V gene is TRBV9, the J gene TRBJ2-1, with D maybe TRBD1 (6 bases). V was clipped by 4 bases and J by 2 bases, with 13 bases between them. The V gene's germline CDR1 is SGDLS and CDR2 YYNGEE. The CDR3 is 15 amino acids. The DNA for the CDR3 is TGTGCCAGCAGCAATACCGGGACAACCTACAATGAGCAGTTCTTC. Amino acid sequence: CASSNTGTTYNEQFF.

V and J are TRBV6-5 and TRBJ2-3, with D unresolved. The CDR3 totals 13 residues. Trimming removed 8 bases at V and 2 bases at J, with 11 bases between. Germline-derived CDR1 and CDR2 are MNHEY and SVGAGI. CDR3 nucleotide sequence: TGTGCCAGCGAACAACCACCCACAGATACGCAGTATTTT. Translating it yields CASEQPPTDTQYF.

The chain recombines TRBV6-2 or TRBV6-3 with TRBJ2-7; 7 bases fit TRBD1. V was clipped by 2 bases and J by 0 bases; unmatched bases: 7. The CDR3 loop spans 16 amino acids. CDR1 and CDR2 from the germline V gene are MNHEY and SVGEGT. This CDR3 reads CASSYPSDRNSYEQYF. The CDR3, as DNA: TGTGCCAGCAGTTACCCCTCGGACAGGAACTCCTACGAGCAGTACTTC.

The V call is TRBV5-5, the J call TRBJ2-2; the match to TRBD2 covers 7 bases. Germline-derived CDR1 and CDR2 are SGHKS and YYEKEE (reference sequence). Trimming took 0 bases from V and 2 from J; bases not matched to a gene: 7. CDR3 length equals 17 residues. In nucleotides, the CDR3 is TGTGCCAGCAGCTTGGGATTTGAGCGGGGAAACACCGGGGAGCTGTTTTTT. Its translation: CASSLGFERGNTGELFF. The full variable domain, rest sourced from reference TRBV5-5 and TRBJ2-2, is DAGVTQSPTHLIKTRGQQVTLRCSPISGHKSVSWYQQVLGQGPQFIFQYYEKEERGRGNFPDRFSARQFPNYSSELNVNALLLGDSALYLCASSLGFERGNTGELFFGEGSRLTVL.

This rearrangement joins TRBV9 to TRBJ2-3; TRBD2 aligns across 7 bases. J gave up 3 bases and V 3 bases, and 4 bases lay outside the gene matches. Germline V gene lookup returns CDR1 SGDLS and CDR2 YYNGEE. CDR3 length equals 14 residues. CDR3 sequence (DNA): TGTGCCAGCAGCGGAGGGACTATTACAGATACGCAGTATTTT. Its translation is CASSGGTITDTQYF.

V gene TRBV5-1 combines with J gene TRBJ1-6, with 8 bases that match TRBD1. CDR1 SGHRS and CDR2 YFSETQ come from the germline V gene. The trim removed 7 bases at V and 5 bases at J, leaving 14 bases unmatched. CDR3 length equals 17 residues. The DNA for the CDR3 is TGCGCCAGCCGTCCCGGGACAGGTTTGGTAAATAATTCACCCCTCCACTTT. Amino acids: CASRPGTGLVNNSPLHF.

The chain carries TRBV6-6 and TRBJ1-2, with unresolved D. In germline, CDR1 is MNHNY, CDR2 SVGAGI (reference sequence). The CDR3 runs 15 residues. V dropped 4 bases and J dropped 4 bases, with 16 bases sitting between them. CDR3 coding DNA: TGTGCCAGCAGTTCTCGGACGGGCCATGGCTATGGCTACACCTTC. Translated, it gives CASSSRTGHGYGYTF.

The chain combines TRBV6-4 with TRBJ1-2; D gene unclear. CDR1 and CDR2 (germline): MRHNA, SNTAGT. The V and J ends lost 7 bases and 3 bases respectively, with 15 bases between them. The CDR3 covers 14 residues. The CDR3 nucleotides read TGTGCCAGCACCGAAAGGTGGCGGTACTATGGCTACACCTTC. Its translation: CASTERWRYYGYTF.

The chain employs TRBV24-1 and TRBJ2-3; 16 nucleotides align to TRBD2. Germline values: CDR1 KGHDR, CDR2 SFDVKD. CDR3 length: 16 residues. V gave up 4 bases and J gave up 6 bases; unmatched junction bases: 3. The CDR3 protein is CATSEAGLAGGDTQYF. The DNA for the CDR3 is TGTGCCACCAGTGAGGCGGGACTAGCGGGGGGGGATACGCAGTATTTT.

This clone was counted between two and nine times. The chain recombines TRBV28 with TRBJ1-4, with 8 bases fitting TRBD1. The CDR3 length is 16 residues. Germline lookup yields CDR1 MDHEN and CDR2 SYDVKM. With V trimmed by 6 bases and J by 4 bases, 10 bases remained unmatched. CDR3 in DNA: TGTGCCAGCAGCCGTTCCGGGACAGGTATTAATGAAAAACTGTTTTTT. Translation: CASSRSGTGINEKLFF.

V and J are TRBV12-1 and TRBJ2-3; the D call in the table, TRBD2, was not verified against the DNA. TRBV12-1 is a pseudogene. The CDR3 sequence is 20 residues long. In DNA, the CDR3 is TGTGCCAGCAGCTCCCTGCGGGGGGAGGGACTAGCGGGTTTCACAGATACGCAGTATTTT. This encodes CASSSLRGEGLAGFTDTQYF.

The gene calls are TRBV11-1 and TRBJ2-7; 12 positions match TRBD2. The CDR3 length is 16 residues. Trimming at V came to 6 bases and at J to 5 bases, leaving 11 bases not matched to a gene. Germline CDR1 is SGHAT and CDR2 is FQDESV (reference sequence). CDR3 loop: CASSWTSGAVDDEQYF. The CDR3 DNA sequence: TGTGCCAGCAGTTGGACTAGCGGGGCGGTGGACGACGAGCAGTACTTC.

The J gene is TRBJ2-5, the V gene TRBV9; 11 nucleotides line up with TRBD2. Germline values: CDR1 SGDLS, CDR2 YYNGEE. V lost 0 bases to trimming and J lost 11 bases; unmatched junction nucleotides: 12. This CDR3 has 16 amino acids. In DNA form, the CDR3 reads TGTGCCAGCAGCGTAGCCCCTCGACTAGCGGGGACTCCTCAGTACTTC. This sequence encodes CASSVAPRLAGTPQYF.

This clone was counted once. V gene TRBV7-8 combines with J gene TRBJ2-1; 9 bases match TRBD2. The CDR3 runs to 16 residues. The J segment lost 0 bases and the V segment lost 5 bases, leaving 5 bases of the junction unmatched. The V gene's germline CDR1 is SGHVS and CDR2 FQNEAQ. The chain's CDR3 is CASSQPGLASYNEQFF. The CDR3 nucleotides read TGTGCCAGCAGCCAGCCGGGACTAGCCTCCTACAATGAGCAGTTCTTC.

The chain carries TRBV5-4 and TRBJ1-5; no definite D call. CDR3 length equals 13 residues. Germline V CDR1 and CDR2: SGHNT, YYREEE (reference sequence). Trimming removed 0 bases at V and 4 bases at J, with 5 bases between. The DNA of the CDR3 is TGTGCCAGCAGCTTGGAACAAAATCAGCCCCAGCATTTT. Its protein is CASSLEQNQPQHF.

This clone was seen repeatedly, ten times or more. The chain is built from TRBV20-1 and TRBJ2-7; 9 bases match TRBD2. CDR1 and CDR2 from the germline V gene are DFQATT and SNEGSKA (reference sequence). Losses at the gene ends were 3 bases for V and 4 bases for J; bases not matched to a gene: 7. This CDR3 has 14 amino acids. CDR3 bases: TGCAGTGCTAGTGGCGGGGGGGAACTATACGAGCAGTACTTC. Amino acids: CSASGGGELYEQYF.

V usage is TRBV27 and J usage is TRBJ2-2; D remains unclear. The CDR3 length is 12 residues. Looked up from germline, CDR1 is MNHEY and CDR2 is SMNVEV (reference sequence). Trimming took off 5 bases at V and 0 bases at J, with 1 base between the two ends. The CDR3 is CASSPNTGELFF. The CDR3 nucleotides are TGTGCCAGCAGTCCGAACACCGGGGAGCTGTTTTTT.

The gene calls are TRBV6-5 and TRBJ1-2; TRBD1 might be the D (5 bases). V was clipped by 6 bases and J by 3 bases, with 11 bases between them. The CDR3 has 13 residues. In germline, CDR1 is MNHEY, CDR2 SVGAGI. The CDR3 DNA is TGTGCCAGCAGGGATGGGGCCTACTATGGCTACACCTTC. It encodes CASRDGAYYGYTF.

The V call is TRBV5-6, the J call TRBJ1-2; D possibly corresponds to TRBD1 (5 bases). The CDR3 is 14 residues long. Germline CDR1 SGHDT, CDR2 YYEEEE. The germline V and J ends were trimmed by 4 bases and 2 bases, with 12 bases remaining between them. The CDR3 is CASSPPGDNYGYTF. In DNA, the CDR3 is TGTGCCAGCAGCCCCCCGGGGGACAACTATGGCTACACCTTC.

This clone was observed a single time. The chain is built from TRBV11-2 and TRBJ1-4, with D perhaps matching TRBD1 (5 bases). CDR1 and CDR2 (germline): SGHAT, FQNNGV. CDR3 size: 14 residues. Trimming left V 5 bases short and J 4 bases short, with 11 bases between. Written as DNA, the CDR3 is TGTGCCAGCAGCCCGGGACTTTTTAATGAAAAACTGTTTTTT. Amino acids: CASSPGLFNEKLFF.

The chain couples TRBV20-1 to TRBJ2-5; D possibly corresponds to TRBD2 (7 bases). Germline V gene sequence: CDR1 DFQATT, CDR2 SNEGSKA (reference sequence). This CDR3 is 13 amino acids long. Trimming removed 3 bases at V and 6 bases at J, with 14 bases between. CDR3: CSASEGGPKTQYF. The CDR3 nucleotides read TGCAGTGCTAGTGAGGGGGGGCCAAAGACCCAGTACTTC.

This chain connects TRBV7-3 to TRBJ2-7; D perhaps matches TRBD2 (5 bases). Germline CDR1 reads SGHTA; CDR2 reads FQGTGA. This CDR3 has 10 amino acids. The V end was cut by 7 bases, the J end by 5 bases, with 6 bases between. CDR3 nucleotide sequence: TGTGCCAGCACTAGCAACGAGCAGTACTTC. It codes for CASTSNEQYF. The entire variable domain, with the rest obtained from reference TRBV7-3 and TRBJ2-7, is as follows: GAGVSQTPSNKVTEKGKYVELRCDPISGHTALYWYRQSLGQGPEFLIYFQGTGAADDSGLPNDRFFAVRPEGSVSTLKIQRTERGDSAVYLCASTSNEQYFGPGTRLTVT.

This chain uses TRBV9 with TRBJ2-2; 8 bases are a match to TRBD2. V was pared by 4 bases and J by 6 bases, with 5 bases of the junction left unmatched. In germline, CDR1 is SGDLS, CDR2 YYNGEE. The CDR3 runs 14 residues. The CDR3 DNA reads TGTGCCAGCAGCACCAGGACTAGCCCCGGGGAGCTGTTTTTT. Protein sequence: CASSTRTSPGELFF.

This chain connects TRBV29-1 to TRBJ2-7, with D perhaps matching TRBD1 (5 bases). There are 12 residues in the CDR3. Germline V gene sequence: CDR1 SQVTM, CDR2 ANQGSEA. The germline V and J ends were trimmed by 2 bases and 1 base, with 6 bases remaining between them. CDR3 region: CSVERGSYEQYF. As DNA, the CDR3 is TGCAGCGTTGAAAGGGGATCCTACGAGCAGTACTTC.

CDR3 DNA: TGTGCCAGCAGCACGACAGGAAGAGGCGGCTACACCTTC. Translation: CASSTTGRGGYTF. The rearrangement uses TRBV5-6 and TRBJ1-2; the D gene is possibly TRBD1 (6 bases). Germline V CDR1 and CDR2: SGHDT, YYEEEE. V dropped 4 bases and J dropped 8 bases, with 15 bases sitting between them. This CDR3 has 13 residues.

The chain employs TRBV29-1 and TRBJ1-1; D uncertain. This CDR3 contains 12 residues. Germline V gives CDR1 SQVTM, CDR2 ANQGSEA. The V gene lost 3 bases and the J gene lost 1 base, with 6 bases spanning the gap. CDR3 nucleotides: TGCAGCGTTGATGGAGGGAACACTGAAGCTTTCTTT. Amino acids: CSVDGGNTEAFF. The whole variable domain, filled in from reference TRBV29-1 and TRBJ1-1, reads SAVISQKPSRDICQRGTSLTIQCQVDSQVTMMFWYRQQPGQSLTLIATANQGSEATYESGFVIDKFPISRPNLTFSTLTVSNMSPEDSSIYLCSVDGGNTEAFFGQGTRLTVV.

This clone was recorded only once. The chain links TRBV6-5 to TRBJ2-1; D remains ambiguous. CDR1 is MNHEY, CDR2 SVGAGI, per germline. V lost 4 bases to trimming and J lost 5 bases, with 9 bases between them. This CDR3 spans 13 amino acids. The CDR3: CASSLIGDNEQFF. In DNA, the CDR3 is TGTGCCAGCAGTTTAATAGGCGACAATGAGCAGTTCTTC.